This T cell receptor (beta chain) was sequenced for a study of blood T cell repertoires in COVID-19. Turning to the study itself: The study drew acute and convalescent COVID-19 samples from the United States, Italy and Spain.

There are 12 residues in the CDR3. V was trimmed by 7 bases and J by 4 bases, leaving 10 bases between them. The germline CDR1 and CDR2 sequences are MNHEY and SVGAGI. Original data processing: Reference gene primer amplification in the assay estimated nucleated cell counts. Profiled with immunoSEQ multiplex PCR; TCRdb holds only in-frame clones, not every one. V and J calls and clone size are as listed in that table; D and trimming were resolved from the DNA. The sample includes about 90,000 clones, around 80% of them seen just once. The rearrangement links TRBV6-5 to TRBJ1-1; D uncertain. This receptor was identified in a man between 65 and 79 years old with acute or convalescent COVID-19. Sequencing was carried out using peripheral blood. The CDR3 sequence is CASKQEGTEAFF. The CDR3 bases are TGTGCCAGCAAGCAAGAGGGCACTGAAGCTTTCTTT.